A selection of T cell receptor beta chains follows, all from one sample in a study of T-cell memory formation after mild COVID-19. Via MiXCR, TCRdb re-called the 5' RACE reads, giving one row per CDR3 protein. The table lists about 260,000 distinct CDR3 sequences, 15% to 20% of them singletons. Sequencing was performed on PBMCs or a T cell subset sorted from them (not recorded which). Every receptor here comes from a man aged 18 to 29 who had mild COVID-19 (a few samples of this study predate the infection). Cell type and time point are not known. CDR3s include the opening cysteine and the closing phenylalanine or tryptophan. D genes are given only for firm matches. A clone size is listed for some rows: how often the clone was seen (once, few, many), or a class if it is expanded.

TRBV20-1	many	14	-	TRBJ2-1	TGCAGTGCTCCTCTCGGGGGCACGGGGAATGAGCAGTTCTTC	CSAPLGGTGNEQFF
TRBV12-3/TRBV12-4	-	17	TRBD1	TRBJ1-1	TGTGCCAGCAGTCCTCGGGACAGGGTTTCTATGAACACTGAAGCTTTCTTT	CASSPRDRVSMNTEAFF
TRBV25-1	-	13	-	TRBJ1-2	TGTGCCAGCAGTGAAGTGGGCAGGGGCGGCTACACCTTC	CASSEVGRGGYTF
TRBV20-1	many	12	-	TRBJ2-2	TGCAGTGCTCCCAGGGGATCGGGGGAGCTGTTTTTT	CSAPRGSGELFF
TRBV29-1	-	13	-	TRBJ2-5	TGCAGCGTCGCGCGGGGATCCTGGGAGACCCAGTACTTC	CSVARGSWETQYF
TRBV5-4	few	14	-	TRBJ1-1	TGTGCCAGCAGCTTGGACAGGTACTCGACTGAAGCTTTCTTT	CASSLDRYSTEAFF
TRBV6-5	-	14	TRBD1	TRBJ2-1	TGTGCCAGCAGTTACAGGACAGGGACGAATGAGCAGTTCTTC	CASSYRTGTNEQFF
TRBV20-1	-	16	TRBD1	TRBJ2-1	TGCAGTGCTAGCCCCTCGAAGGGGGCCGCGAACAATGAGCAGTTCTTC	CSASPSKGAANNEQFF
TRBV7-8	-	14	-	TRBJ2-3	TGTGCCAGCAGCAAACGGGGTAGCACAGATACGCAGTATTTT	CASSKRGSTDTQYF
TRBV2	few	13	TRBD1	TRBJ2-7	TGTGCCAGCGGGGGACAGGGGGCGTACGAGCAGTACTTC	CASGGQGAYEQYF
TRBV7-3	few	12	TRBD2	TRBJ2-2	TGTGCCAGCCGGGGAGGGGCCGGGGAGCTGTTTTTT	CASRGGAGELFF
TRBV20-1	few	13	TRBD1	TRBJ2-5	TGCAGTGCTGTGGACAGGGGCCAAGAGACCCAGTACTTC	CSAVDRGQETQYF
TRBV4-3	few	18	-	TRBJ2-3	TGCGCCAGCAGCCAAGATTTTAAGGCTAGACCGATCACAGATACGCAGTATTTT	CASSQDFKARPITDTQYF
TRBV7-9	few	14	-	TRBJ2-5	TGTGCCAGCAGCTTCGGACGACGGGTAGAGACCCAGTACTTC	CASSFGRRVETQYF
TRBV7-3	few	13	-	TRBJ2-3	TGTGCCAGCAGCCCCGGTGTCCGCGGTACGCAGTATTTT	CASSPGVRGTQYF
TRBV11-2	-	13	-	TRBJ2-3	TGTGCCAGCAGCGCACCGGGCACAGATACGCAGTATTTT	CASSAPGTDTQYF
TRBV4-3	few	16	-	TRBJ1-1	TGCGCCAGCAGCCAAACTTTTGGCAGGCTGAACACTGAAGCTTTCTTT	CASSQTFGRLNTEAFF
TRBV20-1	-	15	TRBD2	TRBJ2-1	TGCAGTGCTCCCGGACTAGCGGGGGGGCCTGGTGAGCAGTTCTTC	CSAPGLAGGPGEQFF
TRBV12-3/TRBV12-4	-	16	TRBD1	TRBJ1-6	TGTGCCAGCACCCAAGTCGGGACAGGGTATAATTCACCCCTCCACTTT	CASTQVGTGYNSPLHF
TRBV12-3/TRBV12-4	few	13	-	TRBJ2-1	TGTGCCAGCAGTTTGTCGGAGAGGGATGAGCAGTTCTTC	CASSLSERDEQFF
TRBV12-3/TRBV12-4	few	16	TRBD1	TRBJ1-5	TGTGCCAGCAGTTTAAGAACAGGGGTCGGCAATCAGCCCCAGCATTTT	CASSLRTGVGNQPQHF
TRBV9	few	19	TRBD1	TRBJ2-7	TGTGCCAGCAGCGTAGTCAGTCGAAGAGGGACAGGGAGCTCCTACGAGCAGTACTTC	CASSVVSRRGTGSSYEQYF
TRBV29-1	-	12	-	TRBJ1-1	TGCAGCGATGGGAGGGTGAACACTGAAGCTTTCTTT	CSDGRVNTEAFF
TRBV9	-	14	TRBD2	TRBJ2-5	TGTGCCAGCAGCGTAGCGGGGGGGGGAGAGACCCAGTACTTC	CASSVAGGGETQYF
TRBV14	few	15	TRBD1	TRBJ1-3	TGTGCCAGCAGCCGAGGGACAGGGGCCGGAAACACCATATATTTT	CASSRGTGAGNTIYF
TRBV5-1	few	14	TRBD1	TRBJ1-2	TGCGCCAGCAGCCTCGAGGGGGCTGGGGATGGCTACACCTTC	CASSLEGAGDGYTF
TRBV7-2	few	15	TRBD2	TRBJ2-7	TGTGCCAGCAGCTCACGGACTAGCGGGCAGTACGAGCAGTACTTC	CASSSRTSGQYEQYF
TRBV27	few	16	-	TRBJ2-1	TGTGCCAGCAGTACCCCGACAGATAGCTCCTACAATGAGCAGTTCTTC	CASSTPTDSSYNEQFF
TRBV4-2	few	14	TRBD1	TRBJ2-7	TGTGCCAGCAGCCAATCCCGGGACAGCTACGAGCAGTACTTC	CASSQSRDSYEQYF
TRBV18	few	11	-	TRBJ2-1	TGTGCCAGCTCACTAGAATCGGGGCAGTTCTTC	CASSLESGQFF
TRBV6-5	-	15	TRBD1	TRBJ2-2	TGTGCCAGCAGCCTAGACAGGGGGCCGACCGGGGAGCTGTTTTTT	CASSLDRGPTGELFF
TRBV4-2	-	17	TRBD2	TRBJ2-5	TGTGCCAGCAGCCCAGCCGCTCGGATGGGGGGGAAAGAGACCCAGTACTTC	CASSPAARMGGKETQYF
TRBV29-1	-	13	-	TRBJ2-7	TGCAGCGCCGGAGTAACTATCAAAAGCGAGCAGTACTTC	CSAGVTIKSEQYF
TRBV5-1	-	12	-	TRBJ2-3	TGCGCCAGCAGGGCTGATGCGGATACGCAGTATTTT	CASRADADTQYF
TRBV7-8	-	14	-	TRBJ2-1	TGTGCCAGCAGCCCTGCAGCCCCCCGGTATGAGCAGTTCTTC	CASSPAAPRYEQFF